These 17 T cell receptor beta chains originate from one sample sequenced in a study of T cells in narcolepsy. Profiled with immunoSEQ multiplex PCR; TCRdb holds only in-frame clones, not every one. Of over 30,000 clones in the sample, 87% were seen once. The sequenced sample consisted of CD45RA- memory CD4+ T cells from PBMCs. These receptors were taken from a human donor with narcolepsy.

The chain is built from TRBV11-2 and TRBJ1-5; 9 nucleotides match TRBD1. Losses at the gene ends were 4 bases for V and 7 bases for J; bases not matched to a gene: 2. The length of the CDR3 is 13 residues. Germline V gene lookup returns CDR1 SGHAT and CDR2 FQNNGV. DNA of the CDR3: TGTGCCAGCAGCTGGGACAGGGCCCAGCCCCAGCATTTT. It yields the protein CASSWDRAQPQHF.

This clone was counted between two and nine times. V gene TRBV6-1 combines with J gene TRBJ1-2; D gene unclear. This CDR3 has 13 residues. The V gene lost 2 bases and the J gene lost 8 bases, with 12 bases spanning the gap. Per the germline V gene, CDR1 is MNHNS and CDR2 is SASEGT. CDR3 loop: CASSENRGGGYTF. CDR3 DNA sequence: TGTGCCAGCAGTGAAAACCGGGGTGGGGGCTACACCTTC.

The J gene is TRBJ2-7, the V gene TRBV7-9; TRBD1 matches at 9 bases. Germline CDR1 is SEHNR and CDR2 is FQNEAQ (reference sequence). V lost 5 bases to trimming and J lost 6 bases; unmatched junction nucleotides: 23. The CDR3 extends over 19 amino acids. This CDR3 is CASSPNAGTGTARWGEQYF. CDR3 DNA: TGTGCCAGCAGCCCCAACGCCGGGACAGGGACTGCAAGATGGGGCGAGCAGTACTTC.

CDR3: CASSLDGMTYSPLHF. CDR3 bases: TGTGCCAGCAGCTTAGACGGGATGACCTATTCACCCCTCCACTTT. The V call is TRBV5-5, the J call TRBJ1-6; unclear D gene. V was cut by 2 bases and J by 8 bases, with 14 bases left in between. Per germline, CDR1 SGHKS and CDR2 YYEKEE (reference sequence). The CDR3 contains 15 residues. Complete variable domain (other parts from reference TRBV5-5 and TRBJ1-6): DAGVTQSPTHLIKTRGQQVTLRCSPISGHKSVSWYQQVLGQGPQFIFQYYEKEERGRGNFPDRFSARQFPNYSSELNVNALLLGDSALYLCASSLDGMTYSPLHFGNGTRLTVT.

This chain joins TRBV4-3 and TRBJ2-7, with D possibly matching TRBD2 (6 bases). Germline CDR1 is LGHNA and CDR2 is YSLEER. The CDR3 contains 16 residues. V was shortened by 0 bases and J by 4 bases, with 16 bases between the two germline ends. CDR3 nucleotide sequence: TGCGCCAGCAGCCAAGACCAACAGCGGGTGTATTACGAGCAGTACTTC. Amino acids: CASSQDQQRVYYEQYF.

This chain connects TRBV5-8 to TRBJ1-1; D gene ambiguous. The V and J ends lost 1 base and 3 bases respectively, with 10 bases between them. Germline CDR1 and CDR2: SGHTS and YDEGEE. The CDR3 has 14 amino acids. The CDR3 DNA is TGTGCCAGCAGCTTGAGGAACAGAGACACTGAAGCTTTCTTT. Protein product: CASSLRNRDTEAFF. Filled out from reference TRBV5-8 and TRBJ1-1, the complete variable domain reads EAGVTQSPTHLIKTRGQQATLRCSPISGHTSVYWYQQALGLGLQFLLWYDEGEERNRGNFPPRFSGRQFPNYSSELNVNALELEDSALYLCASSLRNRDTEAFFGQGTRLTVV.

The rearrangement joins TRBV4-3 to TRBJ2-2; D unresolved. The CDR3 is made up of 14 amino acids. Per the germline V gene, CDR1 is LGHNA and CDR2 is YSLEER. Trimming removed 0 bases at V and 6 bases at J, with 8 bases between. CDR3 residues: CASSQDSGPGELFF. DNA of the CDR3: TGCGCCAGCAGCCAAGATTCGGGTCCCGGGGAGCTGTTTTTT.

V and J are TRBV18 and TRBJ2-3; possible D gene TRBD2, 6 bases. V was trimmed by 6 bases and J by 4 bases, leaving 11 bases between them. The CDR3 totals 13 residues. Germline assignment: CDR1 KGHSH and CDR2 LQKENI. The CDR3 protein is CASSWTTADTQYF. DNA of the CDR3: TGTGCCAGCTCGTGGACTACCGCAGATACGCAGTATTTT.

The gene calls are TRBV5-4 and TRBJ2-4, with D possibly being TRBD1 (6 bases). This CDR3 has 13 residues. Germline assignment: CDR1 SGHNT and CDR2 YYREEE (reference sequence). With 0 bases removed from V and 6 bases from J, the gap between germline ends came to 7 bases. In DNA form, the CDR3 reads TGTGCCAGCAGCTTGGGCAGGGGAAACATTCAGTACTTC. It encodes CASSLGRGNIQYF.

CDR3 region: CASSSGTGPGNTIYF. CDR3 coding DNA: TGTGCCAGCAGCTCCGGGACAGGCCCCGGAAACACCATATATTTT. J is TRBJ1-3 and V is TRBV7-2, with 8 bases aligning to TRBD1. Germline V lookup: CDR1 SGHTA, CDR2 FQGNSA. The CDR3 totals 15 residues. Unmatched junction bases numbered 6, after V lost 4 bases and J lost 4 bases.

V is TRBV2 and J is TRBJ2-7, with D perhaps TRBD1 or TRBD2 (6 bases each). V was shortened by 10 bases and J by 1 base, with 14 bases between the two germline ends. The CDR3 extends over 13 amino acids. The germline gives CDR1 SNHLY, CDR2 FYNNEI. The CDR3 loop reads CATLRDTSYEQYF. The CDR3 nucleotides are TGTGCCACCCTGCGGGACACTTCCTACGAGCAGTACTTC. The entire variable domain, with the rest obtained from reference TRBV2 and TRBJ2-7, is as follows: EPEVTQTPSHQVTQMGQEVILRCVPISNHLYFYWYRQILGQKVEFLVSFYNNEISEKSEIFDDQFSVERPDGSNFTLKIRSTKLEDSAMYFCATLRDTSYEQYFGPGTRLTVT.

In DNA form, the CDR3 reads TGTGCCAGCAGCCTCCTAGGGACCTACGAGCAGTACTTC. Translation: CASSLLGTYEQYF. This chain connects TRBV7-2 to TRBJ2-7; no clear D gene. The CDR3 runs to 13 residues. The V and J ends lost 5 bases and 2 bases respectively, with 10 bases between them. Germline CDR1 SGHTA, CDR2 FQGNSA.

The CDR3 DNA reads as TGTGCCAGCAGCCCACCCGGACTAGCGGGGACAGATACGCAGTATTTT. This sequence encodes CASSPPGLAGTDTQYF. V and J are TRBV9 and TRBJ2-3; TRBD2 matches 12 bases. Germline V gene lookup returns CDR1 SGDLS and CDR2 YYNGEE. This CDR3 is built from 16 residues. Trimming at V came to 4 bases and at J to 3 bases, leaving 6 bases not matched to a gene.

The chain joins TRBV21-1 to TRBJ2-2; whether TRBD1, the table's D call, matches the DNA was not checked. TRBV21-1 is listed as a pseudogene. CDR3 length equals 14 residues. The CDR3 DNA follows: TGTGCCAGCAGCAAAGACAAGAACACCGGGGAGCTGTTTTTT. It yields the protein CASSKDKNTGELFF.

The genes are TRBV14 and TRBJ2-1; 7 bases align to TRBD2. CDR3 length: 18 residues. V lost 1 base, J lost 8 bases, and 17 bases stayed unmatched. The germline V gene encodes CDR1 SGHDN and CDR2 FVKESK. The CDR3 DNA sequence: TGTGCCAGCAGCCAAGTTACGGCTAGCGGAGGTTGGCAATATGAGCAGTTCTTC. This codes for CASSQVTASGGWQYEQFF. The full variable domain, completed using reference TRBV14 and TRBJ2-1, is EAGVTQFPSHSVIEKGQTVTLRCDPISGHDNLYWYRRVMGKEIKFLLHFVKESKQDESGMPNNRFLAERTGGTYSTLKVQPAELEDSGVYFCASSQVTASGGWQYEQFFGPGTRLTVL.

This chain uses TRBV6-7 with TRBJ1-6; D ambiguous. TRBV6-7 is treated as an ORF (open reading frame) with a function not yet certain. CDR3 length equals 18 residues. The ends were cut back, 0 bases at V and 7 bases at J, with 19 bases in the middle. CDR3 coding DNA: TGTGCCAGCAGTTACTCCCACGGGAGGCTCGGGAGGAATTCACCCCTCCACTTT. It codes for CASSYSHGRLGRNSPLHF.

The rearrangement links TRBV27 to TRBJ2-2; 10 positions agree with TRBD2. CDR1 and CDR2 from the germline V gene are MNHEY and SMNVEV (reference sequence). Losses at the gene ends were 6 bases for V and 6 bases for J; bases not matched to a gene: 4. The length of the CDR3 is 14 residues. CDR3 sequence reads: CASSLAGAPGELFF. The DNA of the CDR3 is TGTGCCAGCAGCCTAGCGGGAGCCCCCGGGGAGCTGTTTTTT.